Each of the 19 T cell receptor beta chains below was sequenced from the same sample in a study of T cells after posttransplantation cyclophosphamide. Treatment was busulfan-fludarabine conditioning, a marrow graft, and cyclophosphamide on days +3 and +4. Profiling relied on immunoSEQ multiplex PCR, and the TCRdb table lists in-frame clones only, not all of them. The sample holds around 37,000 clones, roughly 78% seen once. Sequenced material: CD4+ T cells sorted from blood, taken 1903 days after a stem cell transplant with posttransplant cyclophosphamide. These receptors were taken from a female patient in her 40s who received an allogeneic stem cell transplant from a related donor, was CMV-positive, and had no GVHD. A subset of T cells may come from the graft donor.

This clone was found a few times. This chain uses TRBV5-8 with TRBJ1-1; tentatively, D is TRBD1 (6 bases). V lost 0 bases, J lost 9 bases, and 9 bases lay in between. This CDR3 is built from 12 residues. CDR1 is SGHTS, CDR2 YDEGEE, per germline. The CDR3 DNA follows: TGTGCCAGCAGCTTGGTCCAGGGGCAAGCTTTCTTT. Translated: CASSLVQGQAFF.

V and J are TRBV29-1 and TRBJ2-3, with 7 bases fitting TRBD1. CDR3 length: 16 amino acids. Unmatched junction bases numbered 13, after V lost 6 bases and J lost 1 base. Germline loops: CDR1 SQVTM, CDR2 ANQGSEA. The CDR3 sequence is CSVDTLRGQGTDTQYF. The CDR3 DNA follows: TGCAGCGTAGACACCCTTAGGGGGCAGGGCACAGATACGCAGTATTTT.

The chain couples TRBV11-3 to TRBJ2-1, with D uncertain. The CDR3 covers 15 residues. The V gene lost 4 bases and the J gene lost 9 bases, with 19 bases spanning the gap. Germline CDR1 reads SGHNT; CDR2 reads YENEEA. The CDR3 bases are TGTGCCAGCAGCTCCTACCCAACCCCTAATGCTGAGCAGTTCTTC. Its translation: CASSSYPTPNAEQFF.

CDR3 sequence: CASSLSVSSSTDTQYF. The CDR3 DNA reads TGTGCCAGCAGCTTATCTGTTTCCTCTAGCACAGATACGCAGTATTTT. The gene calls are TRBV7-2 and TRBJ2-3; no clear D. Trimming cost V 2 bases and J 0 bases, with 12 bases left between them. CDR3 size: 16 residues. Per germline, CDR1 SGHTA and CDR2 FQGNSA. Supplemented by reference TRBV7-2 and TRBJ2-3, the full variable domain reads GAGVSQSPSNKVTEKGKDVELRCDPISGHTALYWYRQSLGQGLEFLIYFQGNSAPDKSGLPSDRFSAERTGGSVSTLTIQRTQQEDSAVYLCASSLSVSSSTDTQYFGPGTRLTVL.

V is TRBV4-3 and J is TRBJ2-3; TRBD2 matches at 8 bases. CDR1 and CDR2 from the germline V gene are LGHNA and YSLEER. This CDR3 is 17 amino acids long. After removal of 0 bases from V and 1 base from J, the junction contained 6 bases not matched to a gene. CDR3 nucleotides: TGCGCCAGCAGCCAAGATCAAACGGGGGGGGGCACAGATACGCAGTATTTT. The encoded protein is CASSQDQTGGGTDTQYF.

The chain links TRBV10-3 to TRBJ2-2; tentatively, D is TRBD1 (6 bases). The V end was cut by 10 bases, the J end by 8 bases, with 20 bases between. This CDR3 has 14 amino acids. Per the germline V gene, CDR1 is ENHRY and CDR2 is SYGVKD. The CDR3 reads CATSGQNPNGELFF. In nucleotides, the CDR3 is TGTGCCACCTCCGGACAGAACCCGAATGGGGAGCTGTTTTTT.

V and J are TRBV7-8 and TRBJ2-7, with 8 bases identical to TRBD1. The germline V gene encodes CDR1 SGHVS and CDR2 FQNEAQ. The V and J ends lost 5 bases and 13 bases, in that order; junction bases with no gene match: 7. The length of the CDR3 is 11 residues. The CDR3 coding sequence is TGTGCCAGCAGCCCGAAGACAGGGGTATACTTC. Translated, it gives CASSPKTGVYF.

This clone was picked up one time. This chain uses TRBV5-8 with TRBJ2-5; 10 nucleotides line up with TRBD2. From germline, CDR1 is SGHTS and CDR2 YDEGEE. Trimming at V came to 0 bases and at J to 7 bases, leaving 6 bases not matched to a gene. The CDR3 totals 15 residues. As DNA, the CDR3 is TGTGCCAGCAGCTTGGAAGCGGGGGGGCTCGGGACCCAGTACTTC. Encoded protein: CASSLEAGGLGTQYF. Full variable domain (remainder filled in from reference TRBV5-8 and TRBJ2-5): EAGVTQSPTHLIKTRGQQATLRCSPISGHTSVYWYQQALGLGLQFLLWYDEGEERNRGNFPPRFSGRQFPNYSSELNVNALELEDSALYLCASSLEAGGLGTQYFGPGTRLLVL.

This clone was detected many times. The V gene is TRBV7-9, the J gene TRBJ2-7, with D hard to call. Trimming left V 5 bases short and J 2 bases short, with 13 bases between. The length of the CDR3 is 14 residues. CDR1 is SEHNR, CDR2 FQNEAQ, per germline (reference sequence). The CDR3 region is CASSPDIYPYEQYF. CDR3 bases: TGTGCCAGCAGCCCCGACATCTACCCCTACGAGCAGTACTTC.

The chain carries TRBV4-3 and TRBJ2-1; D gene ambiguous. Trimming took off 2 bases at V and 6 bases at J, with 14 bases between the two ends. This CDR3 spans 15 amino acids. CDR1 LGHNA and CDR2 YSLEER come from the germline V gene. CDR3 in DNA: TGCGCCAGCAGCCAAAGAGAGGTTCCGGGCAATGAGCAGTTCTTC. Translation gives CASSQREVPGNEQFF.

The chain links TRBV7-2 to TRBJ1-4; 8 bases map to TRBD1. V lost 3 bases to trimming and J lost 8 bases; unmatched junction nucleotides: 5. Germline assignment: CDR1 SGHTA and CDR2 FQGNSA. The CDR3 has 14 residues. The CDR3 coding sequence is TGTGCCAGCAGCTTCGGACAGGGTGGCGAAAAACTGTTTTTT. The encoded protein is CASSFGQGGEKLFF.

V gene TRBV2 combines with J gene TRBJ2-2; 11 bases are shared with TRBD1. The CDR3 loop spans 15 amino acids. The germline V gene has CDR1 SNHLY and CDR2 FYNNEI. J gave up 4 bases and V 6 bases, and 4 bases lay outside the gene matches. The CDR3 region has the DNA TGTGCCAGCAGATCCGGGACAGGGGGCACCGGGGAGCTGTTTTTT. As protein: CASRSGTGGTGELFF.

The sample holds one count of this clone. The rearrangement links TRBV7-9 to TRBJ2-7; tentative D call: TRBD2 (6 bases). Trimming removed 3 bases at V and 6 bases at J, with 9 bases between. CDR3 length: 12 residues. Per the germline V gene, CDR1 is SEHNR and CDR2 is FQNEAQ (reference sequence). The CDR3 loop is CASSFLASEQYF. The CDR3 DNA is TGTGCCAGCAGCTTCCTAGCGAGCGAGCAGTACTTC.

V and J are TRBV6-5 and TRBJ1-2, with 7 positions matching TRBD1. This CDR3 is 13 amino acids long. Germline V gene lookup returns CDR1 MNHEY and CDR2 SVGAGI. V gave up 5 bases and J gave up 5 bases; unmatched junction bases: 5. DNA of the CDR3: TGTGCCAGCAGTAGGGACAGACTATATGGCTACACCTTC. This codes for CASSRDRLYGYTF.

This clone was seen once. The chain recombines TRBV4-1 with TRBJ2-1; tentatively, D is TRBD2 (7 bases). The CDR3 totals 18 residues. V lost 0 bases to trimming and J lost 8 bases, with 23 bases between them. Germline V lookup: CDR1 MGHRA, CDR2 YSYEKL. The CDR3 DNA sequence: TGCGCCAGCAGCCAAGACGTTAAGGCGGGGGCCCTTTTGTATGAGCAGTTCTTC. Protein sequence: CASSQDVKAGALLYEQFF.

The chain has TRBV4-1 and TRBJ2-2; 9 nucleotides agree with TRBD2. CDR3 length equals 18 residues. Germline assignment: CDR1 MGHRA and CDR2 YSYEKL. V trimming: 1 base; J trimming: 0 bases; junction bases outside the gene matches: 6. CDR3 sequence reads: CASSQALAGAANTGELFF. CDR3 nucleotide sequence: TGCGCCAGCAGCCAAGCACTAGCGGGTGCGGCGAACACCGGGGAGCTGTTTTTT.

The V call is TRBV7-9, the J call TRBJ1-2, with TRBD1 matching 7 bases. V dropped 1 base and J dropped 8; count of bases not matched to a gene: 4. Germline V gene data show CDR1 as SEHNR and CDR2 as FQNEAQ (reference sequence). The CDR3 sequence is 13 residues long. The CDR3 here is CASSLVGGGGYTF. The DNA of the CDR3 is TGTGCCAGCAGCTTAGTAGGGGGCGGAGGCTACACCTTC. Complete variable domain (other parts from reference TRBV7-9 and TRBJ1-2): DTGVSQNPRHKITKRGQNVTFRCDPISEHNRLYWYRQTLGQGPEFLTYFQNEAQLEKSRLLSDRFSAERPKGSFSTLEIQRTEQGDSAMYLCASSLVGGGGYTFGSGTRLTVV.

This clone has a count of ten or more. This chain uses TRBV28 with TRBJ1-1, with D possibly being TRBD1 (5 bases). There are 15 residues in the CDR3. Germline assignment: CDR1 MDHEN and CDR2 SYDVKM. Trimming took 7 bases from V and 1 from J, leaving 16 bases between them. CDR3 region: CASNPWGGSNTEAFF. The CDR3 DNA is TGTGCCAGCAACCCCTGGGGGGGGTCGAACACTGAAGCTTTCTTT.

This clone was observed a few times. The rearrangement joins TRBV4-1 to TRBJ1-2; D is ambiguous. The germline gives CDR1 MGHRA, CDR2 YSYEKL. V lost 4 bases to trimming and J lost 5 bases, with 17 bases between them. The CDR3 spans 15 residues. The CDR3 region has the DNA TGCGCCAGCAGCCCCCAGGCGACCTTACGGTATGGCTACACCTTC. Translating gives CASSPQATLRYGYTF.